This T cell receptor beta chain was captured in a study of brain T cells in children with intractable seizures. Findings and limits, study-wide: Viral specificity was inferred only from CDR3 similarity; HCMV serostatus was unknown.

Germline values: CDR1 SEHNR, CDR2 FQNEAQ (reference sequence). V was clipped by 4 bases and J by 1 base; unmatched bases: 4. CDR3 length: 14 amino acids. This clone was counted a single time. Antigen specificity is unknown. Here immunoSEQ multiplex PCR was the method, and the copy in TCRdb shows in-frame clones only, minus some. The repertoire consists of 95,000 to 120,000 clones, with under 95% occurring once and the leading ten covering around 4%. Specimen: peripheral blood, collected at surgery. The genes are TRBV7-9 and TRBJ2-7; 7 positions agree with TRBD1. This sequence originates from a boy younger than two with hemimegalencephaly and intractable seizures. The CDR3: CASSSETGSYEQYF. Written as DNA, the CDR3 is TGTGCCAGCAGCTCCGAGACAGGGTCCTACGAGCAGTACTTC.